This entry is about one T cell receptor (beta chain). Its antigen remains undetermined. No much larger clone is present one base from it, and per-base qualities are unavailable. This entry belongs to a study of T cell repertoires in ileal Crohn's disease (dated 2019 in TCRdb). Regarding the study in general: The median duration of disease was roughly eight years, and at the time of surgery roughly 36% of patients were active smokers. A total of roughly 170 mucosal samples from roughly 57 patients were sequenced, with samples obtained at several locations on the surgical specimen and at postoperative endoscopy. Endoscopic postoperative recurrence was defined by a Rutgeerts score above i0. TCR repertoire analysis was performed in about 59 Crohn's disease patients drawn from a prospective multicentre cohort. Roughly half of the patients were given postoperative therapy, with 15 to 20 on anti-TNF agents and over 9 on thiopurines. Every patient underwent surgery because of a complication, which was stricturing disease in approximately 60% and penetrating disease in around 39%. Neoterminal ileum biopsies obtained at postoperative colonoscopy were designated as M6 samples. Running in parallel with the study was a multicentre cohort set up to find predictors of early endoscopic recurrence following ileocolonic resection. General findings and caveats noted by the study authors: Higher percentages of high-frequency clones at the time of surgery were linked to endoscopic recurrence, and every patient with clonality above 26.8% (18/57) had recurrence. Postoperative endoscopy timing varied within the first year after surgery, with a median delay of around 6.8 months. Mucosal CD4 and CD8 T cells were sorted and sequenced only in a subgroup of patients, whose size was not stated. A significantly higher proportion of clonal expansions was observed in active smokers at surgery than in non-smokers (about 25% vs 20%, p=0.02). Compared with CD4 T cells, sorted CD8 T cells held more high-frequency clones, which suggests that the mucosal expansions were mostly CD8.

Around 0.45 micrograms of biopsy DNA per sample were submitted for commercial TCRB immunosequencing. Adaptive Biotechnology amplified the CDR3 regions from genomic DNA with a two-step multiplex PCR designed to control amplification bias. Primers for every V and J gene segment were used in the first PCR, and barcodes and Illumina adapters were added in the second PCR. CDR3 libraries were sequenced on an Illumina instrument. Per the source publication's procedure: Analysis combined the vendor-provided pipelines with custom analysis of raw data in R/Bioconductor under R version 3.3.0. Clonality, ranging from 0 to 1, was calculated as the inverse of the normalised Shannon entropy of all productive clones. High-frequency clones were defined as the share of the repertoire taken up by the top 100 clones, keeping only clones that passed a 95% confidence test. The Simpson index measured repertoire diversity, and the Morisita-Horn index measured overlap between samples. TCRdb holds this immuneACCESS table with in-frame rearrangements only. Some clones are missing; in checked studies, unresolved V genes explain under half, and the rest has no known cause. The V and J calls and clone size were taken over from that table, and D and trimming were inferred from the DNA. The sample table records 10,000 to 15,000 clones; 80% to 90% of these occur just once. In total, the top ten clones hold approximately 17% of the sample.

According to the study, the label for this sample's time point signals: neoterminal ileum biopsy at postoperative endoscopy, about 6 months after surgery. Adults with ileal or ileocolonic Crohn's disease for whom ileocolonic resection was indicated were considered eligible. Before DNA extraction, whole ileal mucosal biopsies were kept frozen at -80 degrees C. Genomic DNA was isolated from frozen whole biopsies using a TRizol-based method, and the DNA was quantified with a NanoDrop 2000 spectrophotometer. The source material was ileal tissue. The TCR sequence derives from an adult with Crohn's disease.

The CDR3 corresponds to CASSLARVGAKNIQYF. The DNA sequence reads TGTGCCAGCAGCTTAGCGAGGGTAGGGGCCAAAAACATTCAGTACTTC. The chain is made from TRBV7-2 and TRBJ2-4; TRBD2 could be the D gene, as 5 bases match. Including cysteine and phenylalanine, the CDR3 has 16 amino acids. Kept here is only the CDR3 DNA, which spans 48 bases and is read in frame from base 1. Based on the germline V gene, the CDR1 and CDR2 sequences are SGHTA and FQGNSA. Between the V and J ends, shortened by 0 bases and 1 base respectively, the junction contains 10 bases.